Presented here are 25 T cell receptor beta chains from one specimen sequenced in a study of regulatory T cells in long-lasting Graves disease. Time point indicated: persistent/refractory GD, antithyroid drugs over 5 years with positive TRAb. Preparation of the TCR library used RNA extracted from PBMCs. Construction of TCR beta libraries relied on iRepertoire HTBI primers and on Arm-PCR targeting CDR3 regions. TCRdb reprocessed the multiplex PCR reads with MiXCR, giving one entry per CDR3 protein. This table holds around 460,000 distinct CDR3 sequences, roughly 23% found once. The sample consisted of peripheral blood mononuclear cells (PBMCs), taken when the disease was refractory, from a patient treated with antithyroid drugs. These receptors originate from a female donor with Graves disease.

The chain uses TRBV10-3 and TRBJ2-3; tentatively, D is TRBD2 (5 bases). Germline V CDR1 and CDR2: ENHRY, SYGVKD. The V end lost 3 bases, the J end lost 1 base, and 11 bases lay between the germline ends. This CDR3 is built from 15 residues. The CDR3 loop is CAISDSTRGTDTQYF. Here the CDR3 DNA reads TGTGCCATCAGTGATTCTACTAGGGGCACAGATACGCAGTATTTT.

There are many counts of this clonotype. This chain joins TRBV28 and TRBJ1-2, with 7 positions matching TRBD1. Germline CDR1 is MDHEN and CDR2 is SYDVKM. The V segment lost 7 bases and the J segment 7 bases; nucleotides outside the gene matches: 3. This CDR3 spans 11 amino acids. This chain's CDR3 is CASTRGTGYTF. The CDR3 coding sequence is TGTGCCAGCACCAGGGGGACTGGCTACACCTTC.

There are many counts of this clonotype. CDR3 amino acids: CSVGQANTGELFF. In nucleotides, the CDR3 is TGCAGCGTTGGACAGGCGAACACCGGGGAGCTGTTTTTT. The genes are TRBV29-1 and TRBJ2-2; maybe TRBD1 (6 bases). CDR3 length: 13 residues. From germline, CDR1 is SQVTM and CDR2 ANQGSEA. V was cut by 4 bases and J by 0 bases, with 6 bases left in between.

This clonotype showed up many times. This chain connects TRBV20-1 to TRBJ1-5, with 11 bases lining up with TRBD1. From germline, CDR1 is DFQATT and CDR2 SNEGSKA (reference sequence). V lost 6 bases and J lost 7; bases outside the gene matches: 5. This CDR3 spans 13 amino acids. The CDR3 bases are TGCAGTGCAGGGGGACAGGGGGAACAGCCCCAGCATTTT. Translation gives CSAGGQGEQPQHF.

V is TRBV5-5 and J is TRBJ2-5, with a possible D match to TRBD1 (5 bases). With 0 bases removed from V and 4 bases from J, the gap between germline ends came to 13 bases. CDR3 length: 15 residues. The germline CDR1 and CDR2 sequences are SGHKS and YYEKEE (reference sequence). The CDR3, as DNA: TGTGCCAGCAGCTTGGATGGGGCGAGCGCAGAGACCCAGTACTTC. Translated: CASSLDGASAETQYF.

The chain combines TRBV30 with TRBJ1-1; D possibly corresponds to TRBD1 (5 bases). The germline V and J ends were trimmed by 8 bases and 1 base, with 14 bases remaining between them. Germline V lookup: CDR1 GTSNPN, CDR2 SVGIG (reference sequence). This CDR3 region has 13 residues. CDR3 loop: CAGHRMGNTEAFF. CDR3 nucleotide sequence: TGTGCCGGCCACAGGATGGGGAACACTGAAGCTTTCTTT.

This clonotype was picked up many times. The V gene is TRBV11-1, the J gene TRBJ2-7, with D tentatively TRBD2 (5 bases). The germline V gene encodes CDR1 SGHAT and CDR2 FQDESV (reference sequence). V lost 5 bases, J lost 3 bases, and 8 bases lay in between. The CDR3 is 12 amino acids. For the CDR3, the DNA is TGTGCCAGCAGCCCCGGGAACTACGAGCAGTACTTC. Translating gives CASSPGNYEQYF. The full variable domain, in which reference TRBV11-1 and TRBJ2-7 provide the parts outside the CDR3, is EAEVAQSPRYKITEKSQAVAFWCDPISGHATLYWYRQILGQGPELLVQFQDESVVDDSQLPKDRFSAERLKGVDSTLKIQPAELGDSAMYLCASSPGNYEQYFGPGTRLTVT.

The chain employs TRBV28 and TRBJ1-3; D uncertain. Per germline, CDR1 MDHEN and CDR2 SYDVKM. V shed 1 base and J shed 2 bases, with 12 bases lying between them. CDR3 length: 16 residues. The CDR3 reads CASSLFTGAAGNTIYF. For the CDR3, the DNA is TGTGCCAGCAGTTTATTTACGGGTGCTGCTGGAAACACCATATATTTT.

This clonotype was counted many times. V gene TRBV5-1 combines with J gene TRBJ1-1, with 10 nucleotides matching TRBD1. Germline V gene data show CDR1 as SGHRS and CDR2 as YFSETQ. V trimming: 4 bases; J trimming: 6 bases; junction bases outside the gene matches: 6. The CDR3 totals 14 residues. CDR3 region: CASSTTGGLSEAFF. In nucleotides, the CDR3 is TGCGCCAGCAGCACGACAGGGGGCCTTTCTGAAGCTTTCTTT. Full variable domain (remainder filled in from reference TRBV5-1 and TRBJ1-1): KAGVTQTPRYLIKTRGQQVTLSCSPISGHRSVSWYQQTPGQGLQFLFEYFSETQRNKGNFPGRFSGRQFSNSRSEMNVSTLELGDSALYLCASSTTGGLSEAFFGQGTRLTVV.

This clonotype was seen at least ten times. The CDR3 reads CASTHGQAKNIQYF. In DNA, the CDR3 is TGTGCCAGCACCCACGGGCAGGCCAAAAACATTCAGTACTTC. V usage is TRBV6-1 and J usage is TRBJ2-4; the D is unclear. CDR3 size: 14 residues. V was trimmed by 7 bases and J by 1 base, leaving 11 bases between them. Germline lookup yields CDR1 MNHNS and CDR2 SASEGT.

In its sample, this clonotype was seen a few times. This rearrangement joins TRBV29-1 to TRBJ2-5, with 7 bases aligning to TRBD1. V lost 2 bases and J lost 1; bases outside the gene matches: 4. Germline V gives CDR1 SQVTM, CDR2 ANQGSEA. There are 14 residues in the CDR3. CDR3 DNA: TGCAGCGTTGAAAAGGGGGCGGCCCAAGAGACCCAGTACTTC. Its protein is CSVEKGAAQETQYF.

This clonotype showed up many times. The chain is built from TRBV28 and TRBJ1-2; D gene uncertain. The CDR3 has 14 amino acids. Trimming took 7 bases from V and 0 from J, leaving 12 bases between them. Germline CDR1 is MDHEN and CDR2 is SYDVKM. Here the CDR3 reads CASTEGKANYGYTF. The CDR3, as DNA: TGTGCCAGCACAGAGGGCAAAGCTAACTATGGCTACACCTTC.

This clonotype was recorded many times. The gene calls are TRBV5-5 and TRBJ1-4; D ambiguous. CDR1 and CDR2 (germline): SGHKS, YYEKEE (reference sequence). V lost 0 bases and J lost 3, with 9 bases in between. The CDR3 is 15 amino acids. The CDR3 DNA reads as TGTGCCAGCAGCTTGGATGGCAGTCCTAATGAAAAACTGTTTTTT. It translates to CASSLDGSPNEKLFF.

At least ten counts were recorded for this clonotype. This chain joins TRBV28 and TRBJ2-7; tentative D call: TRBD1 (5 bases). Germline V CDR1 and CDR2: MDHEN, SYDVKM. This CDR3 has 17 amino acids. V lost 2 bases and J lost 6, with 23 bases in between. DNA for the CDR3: TGTGCCAGCAGTTTACGTTTGGCAGGGAAGGTAATAGGCGAGCAGTACTTC. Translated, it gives CASSLRLAGKVIGEQYF.

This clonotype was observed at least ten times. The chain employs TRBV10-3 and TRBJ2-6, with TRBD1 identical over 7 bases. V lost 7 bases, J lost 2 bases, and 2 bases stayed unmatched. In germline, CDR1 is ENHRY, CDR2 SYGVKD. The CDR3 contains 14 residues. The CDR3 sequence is CAITDRAGANVLTF. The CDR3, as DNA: TGTGCCATCACCGACAGGGCTGGGGCCAACGTCCTGACTTTC.

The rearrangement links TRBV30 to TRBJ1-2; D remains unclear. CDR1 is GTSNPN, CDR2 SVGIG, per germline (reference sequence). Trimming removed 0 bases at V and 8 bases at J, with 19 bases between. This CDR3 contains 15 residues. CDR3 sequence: CAWSVFPRTASGYTF. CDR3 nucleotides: TGTGCCTGGAGTGTATTTCCTAGGACCGCTTCCGGCTACACCTTC.

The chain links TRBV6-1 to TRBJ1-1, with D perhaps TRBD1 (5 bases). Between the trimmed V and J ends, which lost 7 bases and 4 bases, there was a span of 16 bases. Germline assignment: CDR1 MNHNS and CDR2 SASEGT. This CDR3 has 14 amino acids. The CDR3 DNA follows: TGTGCCAGCACTCAATCCCTGGGGGGCACTGAAGCTTTCTTT. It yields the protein CASTQSLGGTEAFF.

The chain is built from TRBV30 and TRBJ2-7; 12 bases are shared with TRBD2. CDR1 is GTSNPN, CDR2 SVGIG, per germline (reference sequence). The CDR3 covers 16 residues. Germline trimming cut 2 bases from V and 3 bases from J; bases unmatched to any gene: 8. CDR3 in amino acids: CAWSSAGLAGFYEQYF. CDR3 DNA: TGTGCCTGGAGTTCAGCTGGACTAGCGGGGTTCTACGAGCAGTACTTC. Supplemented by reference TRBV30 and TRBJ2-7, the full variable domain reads SQTIHQWPATLVQPVGSPLSLECTVEGTSNPNLYWYRQAAGRGLQLLFYSVGIGQISSEVPQNLSASRPQDRQFILSSKKLLLSDSGFYLCAWSSAGLAGFYEQYFGPGTRLTVT.

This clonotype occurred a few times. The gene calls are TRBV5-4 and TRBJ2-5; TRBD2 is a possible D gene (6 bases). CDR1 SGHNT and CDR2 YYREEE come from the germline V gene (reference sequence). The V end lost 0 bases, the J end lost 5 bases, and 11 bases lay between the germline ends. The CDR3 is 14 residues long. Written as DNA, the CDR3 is TGTGCCAGCAGCTTGGCGGGAGTAACGGAGACCCAGTACTTC. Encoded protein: CASSLAGVTETQYF.

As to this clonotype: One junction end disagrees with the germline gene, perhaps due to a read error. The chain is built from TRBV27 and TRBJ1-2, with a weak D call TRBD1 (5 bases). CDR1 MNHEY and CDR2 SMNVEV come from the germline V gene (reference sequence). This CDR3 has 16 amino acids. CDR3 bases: TGTGCCAGCAGTTTAGGGGCAGGGCTCGGAGACTATGGCCACACCTTC. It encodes CASSLGAGLGDYGHTF.

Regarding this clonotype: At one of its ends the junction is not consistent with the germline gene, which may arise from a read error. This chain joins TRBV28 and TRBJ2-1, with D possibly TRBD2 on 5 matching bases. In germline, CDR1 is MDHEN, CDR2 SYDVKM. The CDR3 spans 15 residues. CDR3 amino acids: CASSLWKDSYNEQSF. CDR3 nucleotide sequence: TGTGCCAGCAGTTTATGGAAGGACTCCTACAATGAGCAGTCCTTC.

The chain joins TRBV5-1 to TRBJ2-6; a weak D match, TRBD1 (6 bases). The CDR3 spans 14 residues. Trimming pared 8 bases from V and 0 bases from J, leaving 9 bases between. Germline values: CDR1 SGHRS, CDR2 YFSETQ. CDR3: CASTDSSGANVLTF. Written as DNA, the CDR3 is TGCGCCAGTACGGACAGCTCTGGGGCCAACGTCCTGACTTTC.

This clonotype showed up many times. Written as DNA, the CDR3 is TGTGCCACCAGCAGAGATCTACGGAAAGAGACCCAGTACTTC. Encoded protein: CATSRDLRKETQYF. The V call is TRBV15, the J call TRBJ2-5, with no clear D. Germline CDR1 is LNHNV and CDR2 is YYDKDF (reference sequence). V shed 0 bases and J shed 3 bases, with 8 bases lying between them. The CDR3 runs to 14 residues. Using reference TRBV15 and TRBJ2-5 for the parts outside the CDR3, the full variable domain is DAMVIQNPRYQVTQFGKPVTLSCSQTLNHNVMYWYQQKSSQAPKLLFHYYDKDFNNEADTPDNFQSRRPNTSFCFLDIRSPGLGDTAMYLCATSRDLRKETQYFGPGTRLLVL.

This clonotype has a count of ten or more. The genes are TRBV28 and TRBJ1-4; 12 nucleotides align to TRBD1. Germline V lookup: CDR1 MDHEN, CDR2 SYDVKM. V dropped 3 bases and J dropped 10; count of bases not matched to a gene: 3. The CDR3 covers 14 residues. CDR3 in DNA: TGTGCCAGCAGTTTCCCGGGACAGGGGGCAAAACTGTTTTTT. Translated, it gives CASSFPGQGAKLFF.

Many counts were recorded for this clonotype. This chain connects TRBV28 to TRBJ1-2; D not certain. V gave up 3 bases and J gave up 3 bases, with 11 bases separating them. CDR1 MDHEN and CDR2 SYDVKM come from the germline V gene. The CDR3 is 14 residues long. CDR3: CASSLMEVYYGYTF. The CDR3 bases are TGTGCCAGCAGTTTGATGGAGGTATACTATGGCTACACCTTC.